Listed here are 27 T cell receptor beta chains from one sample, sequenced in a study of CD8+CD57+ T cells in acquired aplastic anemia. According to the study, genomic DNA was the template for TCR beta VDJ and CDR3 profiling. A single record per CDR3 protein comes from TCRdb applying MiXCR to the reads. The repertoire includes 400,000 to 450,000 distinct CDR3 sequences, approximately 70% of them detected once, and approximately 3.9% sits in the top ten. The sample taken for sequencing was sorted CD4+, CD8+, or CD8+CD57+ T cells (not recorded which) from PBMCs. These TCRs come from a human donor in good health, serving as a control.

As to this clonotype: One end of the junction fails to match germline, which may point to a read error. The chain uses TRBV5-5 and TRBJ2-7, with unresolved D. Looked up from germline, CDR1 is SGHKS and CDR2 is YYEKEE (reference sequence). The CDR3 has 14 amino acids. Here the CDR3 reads CATSCACARYEQYF. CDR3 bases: TGTGCCACCAGCTGTGCGTGCGCCAGGTACGAGCAGTACTTC.

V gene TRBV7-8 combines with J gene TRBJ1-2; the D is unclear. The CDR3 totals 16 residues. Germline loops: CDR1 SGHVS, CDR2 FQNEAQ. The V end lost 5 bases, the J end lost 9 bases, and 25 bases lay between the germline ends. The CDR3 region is CASSKDRTVLNYSYTF. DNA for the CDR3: TGTGCCAGCAGCAAAGATAGAACCGTGCTCAACTACAGCTACACCTTC.

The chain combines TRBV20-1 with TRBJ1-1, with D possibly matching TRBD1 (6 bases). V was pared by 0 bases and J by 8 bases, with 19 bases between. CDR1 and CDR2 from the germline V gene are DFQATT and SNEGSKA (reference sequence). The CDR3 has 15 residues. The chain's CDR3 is CSARERGGKAGEAFF. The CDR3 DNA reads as TGCAGTGCTAGAGAGAGGGGGGGCAAGGCAGGCGAAGCTTTCTTT.

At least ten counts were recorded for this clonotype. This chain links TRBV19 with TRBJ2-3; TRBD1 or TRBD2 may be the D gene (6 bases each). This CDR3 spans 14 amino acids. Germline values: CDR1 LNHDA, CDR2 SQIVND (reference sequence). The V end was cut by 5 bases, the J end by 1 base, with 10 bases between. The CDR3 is CASSSRGRTDTQYF. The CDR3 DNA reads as TGTGCCAGTAGTTCACGGGGGCGCACAGATACGCAGTATTTT. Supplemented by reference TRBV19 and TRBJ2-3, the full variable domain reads DGGITQSPKYLFRKEGQNVTLSCEQNLNHDAMYWYRQDPGQGLRLIYYSQIVNDFQKGDIAEGYSVSREKKESFPLTVTSAQKNPTAFYLCASSSRGRTDTQYFGPGTRLTVL.

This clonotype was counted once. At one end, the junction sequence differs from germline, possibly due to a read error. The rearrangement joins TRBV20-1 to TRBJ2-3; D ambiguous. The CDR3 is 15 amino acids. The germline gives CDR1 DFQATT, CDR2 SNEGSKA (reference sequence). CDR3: CSARDRVNTADTQYF. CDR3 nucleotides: TGCAGTGCTCGAGATCGGGTGAACACTGCAGATACGCAGTATTTT.

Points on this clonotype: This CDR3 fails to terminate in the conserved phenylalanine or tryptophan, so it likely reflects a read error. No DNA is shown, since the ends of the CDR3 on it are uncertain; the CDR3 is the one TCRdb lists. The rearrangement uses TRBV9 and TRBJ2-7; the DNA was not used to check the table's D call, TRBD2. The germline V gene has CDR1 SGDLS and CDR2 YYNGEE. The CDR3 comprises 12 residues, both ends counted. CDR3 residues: CASSVKGRAQNE.

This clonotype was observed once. In DNA, the CDR3 is TGTGCCAGCAGCCGCCCCCCGTACGAGCAGTACTTC. Protein sequence: CASSRPPYEQYF. The genes are TRBV7-9 and TRBJ2-7; D gene unclear. Germline V gene lookup returns CDR1 SEHNR and CDR2 FQNEAQ (reference sequence). The CDR3 has 12 residues. V was cut by 5 bases and J by 4 bases, with 9 bases left in between.

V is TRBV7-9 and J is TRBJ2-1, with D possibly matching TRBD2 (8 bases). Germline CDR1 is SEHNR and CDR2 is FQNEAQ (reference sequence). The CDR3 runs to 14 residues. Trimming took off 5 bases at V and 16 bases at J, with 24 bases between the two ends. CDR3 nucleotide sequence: TGTGCCAGCAGCGCCGGGAGGGACAGCACCGAGGCTTTCTTC. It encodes CASSAGRDSTEAFF.

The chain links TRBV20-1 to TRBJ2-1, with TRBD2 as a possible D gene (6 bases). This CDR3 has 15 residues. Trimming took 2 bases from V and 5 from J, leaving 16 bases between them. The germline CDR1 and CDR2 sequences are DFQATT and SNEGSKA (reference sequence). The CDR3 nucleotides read TGCAGTGCTAGACCCGGAGGGCCGAGGGACAATGAGCAGTTCTTC. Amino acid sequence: CSARPGGPRDNEQFF.

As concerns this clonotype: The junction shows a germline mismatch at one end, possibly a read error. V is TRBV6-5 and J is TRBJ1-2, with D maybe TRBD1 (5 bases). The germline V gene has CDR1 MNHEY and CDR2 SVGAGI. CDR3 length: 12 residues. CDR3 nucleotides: TGTGCCAGCAGTTACCCAACGCGGGGCGAGTCCTTC. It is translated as CASSYPTRGESF.

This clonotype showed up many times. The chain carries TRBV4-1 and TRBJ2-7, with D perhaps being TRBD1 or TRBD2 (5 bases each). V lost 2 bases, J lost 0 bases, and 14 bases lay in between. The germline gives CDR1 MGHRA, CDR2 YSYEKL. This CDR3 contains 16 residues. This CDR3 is CASSQSVRGPSYEQYF. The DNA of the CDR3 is TGCGCCAGCAGCCAATCAGTTAGGGGACCCTCCTACGAGCAGTACTTC.

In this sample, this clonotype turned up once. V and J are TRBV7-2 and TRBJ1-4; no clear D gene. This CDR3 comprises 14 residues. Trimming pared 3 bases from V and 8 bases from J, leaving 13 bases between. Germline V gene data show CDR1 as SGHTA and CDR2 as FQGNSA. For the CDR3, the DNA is TGTGCCAGCAGCTTTCGCTTAGATAAAGAAAAACTGTTTTTT. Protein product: CASSFRLDKEKLFF.

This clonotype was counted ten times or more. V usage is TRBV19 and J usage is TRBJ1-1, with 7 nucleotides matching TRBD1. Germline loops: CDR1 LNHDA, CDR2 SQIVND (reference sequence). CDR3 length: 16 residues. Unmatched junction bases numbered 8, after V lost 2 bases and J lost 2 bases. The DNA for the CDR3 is TGTGCCAGTAGTATACTAACAGGGGAGGGTAACACTGAAGCTTTCTTT. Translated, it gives CASSILTGEGNTEAFF.

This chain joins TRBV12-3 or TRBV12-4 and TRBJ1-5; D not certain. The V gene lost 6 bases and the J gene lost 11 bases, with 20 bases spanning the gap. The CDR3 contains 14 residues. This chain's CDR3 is CASRKTDDRETQHF. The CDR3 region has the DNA TGTGCCAGCAGAAAAACAGATGATCGAGAGACCCAGCATTTT.

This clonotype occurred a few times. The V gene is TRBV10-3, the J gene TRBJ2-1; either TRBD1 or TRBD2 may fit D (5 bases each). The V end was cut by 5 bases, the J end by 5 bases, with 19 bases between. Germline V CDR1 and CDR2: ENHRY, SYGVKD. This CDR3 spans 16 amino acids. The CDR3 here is CAISYIPGTANNEQFF. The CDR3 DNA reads TGTGCCATCAGTTACATACCAGGGACGGCTAACAATGAGCAGTTCTTC.

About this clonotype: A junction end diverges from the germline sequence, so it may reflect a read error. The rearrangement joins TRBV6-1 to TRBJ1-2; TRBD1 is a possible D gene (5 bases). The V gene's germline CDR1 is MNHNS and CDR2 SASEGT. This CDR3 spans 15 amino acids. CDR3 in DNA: TGTGCCAGCAGCCGGGACCTCCACGGGGACTATGGCTACGCCTTC. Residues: CASSRDLHGDYGYAF.

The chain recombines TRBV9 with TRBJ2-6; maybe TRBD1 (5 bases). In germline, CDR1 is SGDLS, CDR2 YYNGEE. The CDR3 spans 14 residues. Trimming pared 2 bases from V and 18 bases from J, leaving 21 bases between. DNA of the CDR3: TGTGCCAGCAGCGTCAGGTGTCCGGACAACGTGCAGACTTTC. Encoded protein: CASSVRCPDNVQTF.

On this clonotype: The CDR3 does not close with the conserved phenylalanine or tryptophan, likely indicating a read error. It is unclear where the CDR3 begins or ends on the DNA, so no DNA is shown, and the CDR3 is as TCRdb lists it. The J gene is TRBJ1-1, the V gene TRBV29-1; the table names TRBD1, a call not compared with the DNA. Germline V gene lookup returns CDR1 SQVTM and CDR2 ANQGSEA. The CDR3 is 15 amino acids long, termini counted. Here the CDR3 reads CSVGTLASWDGYTFG.

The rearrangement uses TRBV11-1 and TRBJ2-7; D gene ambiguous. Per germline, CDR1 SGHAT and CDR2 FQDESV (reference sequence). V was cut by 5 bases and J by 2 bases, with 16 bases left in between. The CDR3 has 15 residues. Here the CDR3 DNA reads TGTGCCAGCAGCCTCCCCCAGGCTACAACCTACGAGCAGTACTTC. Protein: CASSLPQATTYEQYF.

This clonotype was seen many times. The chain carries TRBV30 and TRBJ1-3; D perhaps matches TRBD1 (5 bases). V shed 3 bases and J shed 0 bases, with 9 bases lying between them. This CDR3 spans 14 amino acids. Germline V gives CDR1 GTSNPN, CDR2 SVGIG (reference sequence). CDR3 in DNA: TGTGCCTGGAGCGGACACCCCTCTGGAAACACCATATATTTT. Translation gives CAWSGHPSGNTIYF.

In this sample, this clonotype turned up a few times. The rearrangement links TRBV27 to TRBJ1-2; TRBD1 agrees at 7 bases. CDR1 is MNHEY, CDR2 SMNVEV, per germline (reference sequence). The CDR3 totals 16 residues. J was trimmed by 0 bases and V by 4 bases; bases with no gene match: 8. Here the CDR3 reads CASSSTGTHPNYGYTF. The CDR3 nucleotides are TGTGCCAGCAGTTCGACAGGGACCCACCCTAACTATGGCTACACCTTC.

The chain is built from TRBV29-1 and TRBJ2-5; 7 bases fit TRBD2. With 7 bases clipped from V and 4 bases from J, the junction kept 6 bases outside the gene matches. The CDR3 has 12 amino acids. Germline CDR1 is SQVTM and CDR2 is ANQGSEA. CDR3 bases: TGCAGCGCCATGGGGGGGATAGAGACCCAGTACTTC. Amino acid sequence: CSAMGGIETQYF.

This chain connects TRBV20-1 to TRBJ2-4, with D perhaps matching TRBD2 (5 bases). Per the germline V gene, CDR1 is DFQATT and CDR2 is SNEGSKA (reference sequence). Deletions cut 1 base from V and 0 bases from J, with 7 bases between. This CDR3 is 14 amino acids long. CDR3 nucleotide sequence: TGCAGTGCTAGAGGCGGGCAAGCCAAAAACATTCAGTACTTC. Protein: CSARGGQAKNIQYF.

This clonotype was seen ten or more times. The CDR3 bases are TGTGCCAGCAGACCCACAGGGTTAGGGTATGGCTACACCTTC. This sequence encodes CASRPTGLGYGYTF. The chain couples TRBV12-3 or TRBV12-4 to TRBJ1-2, with TRBD1 as a possible D gene (6 bases). This CDR3 contains 14 residues. Trimming took 6 bases from V and 5 from J, leaving 16 bases between them.

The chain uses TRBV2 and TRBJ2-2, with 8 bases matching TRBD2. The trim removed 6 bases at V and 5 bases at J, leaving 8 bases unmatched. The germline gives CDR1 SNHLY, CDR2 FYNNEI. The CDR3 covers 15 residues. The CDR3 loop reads CASSSSGRGTGELFF. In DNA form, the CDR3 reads TGTGCCAGCAGCTCAAGCGGGAGAGGGACCGGGGAGCTGTTTTTT.

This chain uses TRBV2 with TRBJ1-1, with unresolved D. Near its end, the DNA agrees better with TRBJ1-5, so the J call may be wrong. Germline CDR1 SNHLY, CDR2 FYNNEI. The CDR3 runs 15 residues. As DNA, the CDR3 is TGTGCCAGCAGCTTGACGCAAGGCCCTGGCCCTGCCCAGCATTTT. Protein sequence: CASSLTQGPGPAQHF.

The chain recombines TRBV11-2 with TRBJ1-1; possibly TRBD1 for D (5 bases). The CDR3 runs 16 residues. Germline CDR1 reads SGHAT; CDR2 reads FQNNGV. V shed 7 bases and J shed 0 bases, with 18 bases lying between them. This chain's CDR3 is CASTPGTSPMNTEAFF. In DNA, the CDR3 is TGTGCCAGCACCCCAGGGACTAGCCCAATGAACACTGAAGCTTTCTTT.